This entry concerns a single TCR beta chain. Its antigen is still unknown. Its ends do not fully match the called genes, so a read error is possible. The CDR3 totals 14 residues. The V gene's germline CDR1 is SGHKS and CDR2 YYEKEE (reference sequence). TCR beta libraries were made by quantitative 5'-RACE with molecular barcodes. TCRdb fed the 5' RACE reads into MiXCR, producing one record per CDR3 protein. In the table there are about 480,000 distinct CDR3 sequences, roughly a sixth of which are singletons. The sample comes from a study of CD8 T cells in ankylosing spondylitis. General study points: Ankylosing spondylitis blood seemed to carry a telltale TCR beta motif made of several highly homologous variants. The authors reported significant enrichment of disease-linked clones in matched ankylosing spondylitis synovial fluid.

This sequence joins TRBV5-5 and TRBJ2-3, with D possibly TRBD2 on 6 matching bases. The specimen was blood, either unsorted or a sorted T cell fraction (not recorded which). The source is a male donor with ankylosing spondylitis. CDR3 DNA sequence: TGTTCCAGCAGTGTTAGCGGAACGACAGATACGCAGTATTTT. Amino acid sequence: CSSSVSGTTDTQYF.